This passage covers 25 T cell receptor beta chains from one sample sequenced in a study of cytomegalovirus exposure and HLA in healthy donors (TCRdb year 2017). The library was prepared using the immunoSEQ multiplex PCR assay. A mixture of 60 forward primers for TCR Vbeta segments and 13 reverse primers for TCR Jbeta segments was used in the multiplex PCR. In TCRdb, the immuneACCESS table is reduced to in-frame sequences with V and J assigned. These tables do not hold every clone; where another copy was compared, an unresolved V gene accounts for under half, and the others remain unexplained. In all, the sample holds 200,000 to 250,000 clones, and approximately 82% of those were seen once. The ten largest account for around 0.57% of the sample. Material for sequencing was PBMCs. The receptors stem from a woman aged 40 to 55 in good health and CMV-seronegative.

The chain has TRBV19 and TRBJ2-7; a possible D gene is TRBD2 (5 bases). The CDR3 is made up of 15 amino acids. V lost 6 bases to trimming and J lost 2 bases, with 17 bases between them. Germline loops: CDR1 LNHDA, CDR2 SQIVND (reference sequence). CDR3 region: CASSQGLSNTYEQYF. For the CDR3, the DNA is TGTGCCAGTAGCCAAGGACTGAGTAATACCTACGAGCAGTACTTC.

V is TRBV5-6 and J is TRBJ2-1; 14 bases fit TRBD2. The germline CDR1 and CDR2 sequences are SGHDT and YYEEEE. This CDR3 comprises 15 residues. The V gene end was trimmed by 4 bases and the J gene end by 7 bases; junction bases not matched to a gene: 4. In nucleotides, the CDR3 is TGTGCCAGCAGCCCCGGACTAGCGGGGGGAAATGAGCAGTTCTTC. As protein: CASSPGLAGGNEQFF.

The J gene is TRBJ1-4, the V gene TRBV2, with unresolved D. The CDR3 is 13 amino acids. Deletions cut 3 bases from V and 10 bases from J, with 12 bases between. CDR1 and CDR2 from the germline V gene are SNHLY and FYNNEI. Here the CDR3 reads CASSEWGVGKLFF. In DNA, the CDR3 is TGTGCCAGCAGTGAGTGGGGAGTTGGAAAACTGTTTTTT.

The table lists this clone with a few counts. The J gene is TRBJ1-5, the V gene TRBV6-1; D call uncertain. Germline CDR1 is MNHNS and CDR2 is SASEGT. This CDR3 is 14 amino acids long. V was trimmed by 8 bases and J by 1 base, leaving 12 bases between them. The CDR3 region has the DNA TGTGCCAGCCAACGGTCCGTAAGCAATCAGCCCCAGCATTTT. Amino acid sequence: CASQRSVSNQPQHF.

This clone was seen more than once but under ten times. V usage is TRBV6-6 and J usage is TRBJ1-3, with 7 bases that match TRBD1. V shed 1 base and J 2 bases; nucleotides not matched to a gene: 2. The germline CDR1 and CDR2 sequences are MNHNY and SVGAGI (reference sequence). The CDR3 totals 15 residues. CDR3 sequence: CASSYLGGTGNTIYF. In DNA, the CDR3 is TGTGCCAGCAGTTACTTAGGGGGCACTGGAAACACCATATATTTT.

The genes are TRBV5-1 and TRBJ1-4; TRBD1 might be the D (6 bases). V was clipped by 1 base and J by 0 bases, with 10 bases between them. CDR1 and CDR2 (germline): SGHRS, YFSETQ. This CDR3 is 16 amino acids long. CDR3: CASSLRGGATNEKLFF. CDR3 nucleotides: TGCGCCAGCAGCTTGAGGGGGGGAGCAACTAATGAAAAACTGTTTTTT.

In this sample, this clone turned up a few times. The J gene is TRBJ1-1, the V gene TRBV5-6, with TRBD1 identical over 8 bases. Germline CDR1 reads SGHDT; CDR2 reads YYEEEE. V dropped 5 bases and J dropped 5; count of bases not matched to a gene: 5. CDR3 size: 13 residues. CDR3 residues: CASRKTGETEAFF. The CDR3 DNA follows: TGTGCCAGCAGGAAGACAGGGGAAACTGAAGCTTTCTTT.

The genes are TRBV2 and TRBJ1-1; D is possibly TRBD1 (5 bases). V dropped 6 bases and J dropped 11 bases, with 19 bases sitting between them. Germline V gene lookup returns CDR1 SNHLY and CDR2 FYNNEI. CDR3 length: 13 amino acids. CDR3 amino acids: CASRRGMGDPAFF. The DNA of the CDR3 is TGTGCCAGCAGACGGGGGATGGGAGACCCGGCTTTCTTT.

This clone was counted a single time. The V gene is TRBV30, the J gene TRBJ1-2, with TRBD1 as a possible D gene (6 bases). Trimming left V 1 base short and J 5 bases short, with 11 bases between. The CDR3 length is 13 residues. Germline lookup yields CDR1 GTSNPN and CDR2 SVGIG (reference sequence). The CDR3 coding sequence is TGTGCCTGGAGTGCCACAGGGATTTATGGCTACACCTTC. This gives the protein CAWSATGIYGYTF.

The chain couples TRBV15 to TRBJ2-5, with D perhaps matching TRBD2 (6 bases). Germline assignment: CDR1 LNHNV and CDR2 YYDKDF (reference sequence). The CDR3 consists of 14 residues. V was trimmed by 0 bases and J by 5 bases, leaving 10 bases between them. CDR3 amino acids: CATSRDLLAETQYF. CDR3 in DNA: TGTGCCACCAGCAGAGATTTACTAGCTGAGACCCAGTACTTC.

This chain uses TRBV7-6 with TRBJ2-2; TRBD1 matches at 10 bases. Trimming removed 3 bases from V and 4 bases from J; junction bases left unmatched: 2. The germline V gene has CDR1 SGHVS and CDR2 FNYEAQ. CDR3 size: 15 residues. The CDR3 nucleotides read TGTGCCAGCAGCTTGGGACAGGGGACCACCGGGGAGCTGTTTTTT. This codes for CASSLGQGTTGELFF.

The gene calls are TRBV6-1 and TRBJ2-5, with 7 nucleotides matching TRBD2. The CDR3 is made up of 12 amino acids. The germline CDR1 and CDR2 sequences are MNHNS and SASEGT. V gave up 6 bases and J gave up 12 bases; unmatched junction bases: 10. CDR3 amino acids: CASRETTRGEYF. Written as DNA, the CDR3 is TGTGCCAGCAGGGAGACTACCCGGGGGGAGTACTTC.

The rearrangement uses TRBV6-5 and TRBJ1-6; possibly TRBD1 for D (6 bases). CDR1 and CDR2 from the germline V gene are MNHEY and SVGAGI. V was trimmed by 6 bases and J by 7 bases, leaving 10 bases between them. The CDR3 sequence is 13 residues long. The CDR3 loop reads CASRQGSNSPLHF. DNA of the CDR3: TGTGCCAGCAGACAGGGATCCAATTCACCCCTCCACTTT.

The chain carries TRBV16 and TRBJ2-1; 7 bases line up with TRBD2. Germline CDR1 is KGHSY and CDR2 is FQNENV. CDR3 length: 16 amino acids. The J segment lost 0 bases and the V segment lost 3 bases, leaving 5 bases of the junction unmatched. CDR3 in DNA: TGTGCCAGCAGCCAGGAGCGGGGAGGCTCCTACAATGAGCAGTTCTTC. Its translation is CASSQERGGSYNEQFF.

The chain employs TRBV2 and TRBJ2-5; D may be TRBD2 (6 bases). V lost 3 bases, J lost 5 bases, and 10 bases lay in between. This CDR3 has 13 amino acids. Germline loops: CDR1 SNHLY, CDR2 FYNNEI. CDR3 residues: CASSDLSGETQYF. For the CDR3, the DNA is TGTGCCAGCAGTGATTTAAGCGGGGAGACCCAGTACTTC.

The CDR3 DNA sequence: TGTGCCAGCAGCTTACGACAGGGAACCAATGAGCAGTTCTTC. Amino acid sequence: CASSLRQGTNEQFF. This chain links TRBV7-3 with TRBJ2-1; 7 bases line up with TRBD1. The ends lost 2 bases at V and 6 bases at J; junction bases unmatched: 4. Germline values: CDR1 SGHTA, CDR2 FQGTGA. CDR3 size: 14 residues.

The chain joins TRBV19 to TRBJ1-1; D possibly corresponds to TRBD1 (6 bases). Germline V gene sequence: CDR1 LNHDA, CDR2 SQIVND (reference sequence). The CDR3 has 13 amino acids. The V gene lost 7 bases and the J gene lost 4 bases, with 13 bases spanning the gap. This CDR3 is CASTTGLATEAFF. The CDR3, as DNA: TGTGCCAGTACAACAGGGCTCGCCACTGAAGCTTTCTTT. Drawing the rest from reference TRBV19 and TRBJ1-1, the complete variable domain is DGGITQSPKYLFRKEGQNVTLSCEQNLNHDAMYWYRQDPGQGLRLIYYSQIVNDFQKGDIAEGYSVSREKKESFPLTVTSAQKNPTAFYLCASTTGLATEAFFGQGTRLTVV.

The chain employs TRBV6-6 and TRBJ2-6; possible D gene TRBD1, 6 bases. CDR3 size: 16 residues. Germline V CDR1 and CDR2: MNHNY, SVGAGI (reference sequence). V was clipped by 6 bases and J by 0 bases, with 12 bases between them. The CDR3: CASRSDRPSGANVLTF. CDR3 coding DNA: TGTGCCAGCAGATCCGACAGGCCCTCTGGGGCCAACGTCCTGACTTTC.

The chain has TRBV6-5 and TRBJ2-5; possible D gene TRBD2, 6 bases. TRBJ2-7 matches the DNA end more closely, so the J call is doubtful. CDR1 and CDR2 (germline): MNHEY, SVGAGI. The CDR3 totals 14 residues. CDR3 bases: TGTGCCAGCAGTGCCTCCGGGACTCCCTACGAGCAGTACTTC. Translation gives CASSASGTPYEQYF.

Regarding this clone: Its ends do not fully match the called genes, so a read error is possible. This chain joins TRBV18 and TRBJ2-3; D possibly corresponds to TRBD2 (7 bases). CDR3 length: 12 residues. Per the germline V gene, CDR1 is KGHSH and CDR2 is LQKENI. The CDR3 coding sequence is TGTGCCAGCTCACCGGCAGGGGTAACTAGCGCGTTT. Translation: CASSPAGVTSAF.

The chain combines TRBV19 with TRBJ1-1; D is uncertain. This CDR3 region has 15 residues. Trimming cost V 6 bases and J 0 bases, with 14 bases left between them. Germline CDR1 is LNHDA and CDR2 is SQIVND (reference sequence). The CDR3 sequence: CASSKWLRMNTEAFF. For the CDR3, the DNA is TGTGCCAGTAGCAAATGGTTGAGAATGAACACTGAAGCTTTCTTT.

CDR3 nucleotides: TGTGCCAGCAACGGAGGGGGCAGAGCTAATGAAAAACTGTTTTTT. Protein sequence: CASNGGGRANEKLFF. This chain connects TRBV2 to TRBJ1-4, with TRBD1 identical over 7 bases. V lost 7 bases and J lost 3; bases outside the gene matches: 8. This CDR3 has 15 residues. Germline CDR1 and CDR2: SNHLY and FYNNEI.

The gene calls are TRBV27 and TRBJ1-6; 9 nucleotides align to TRBD1. CDR1 and CDR2 from the germline V gene are MNHEY and SMNVEV (reference sequence). The ends lost 6 bases at V and 5 bases at J; junction bases unmatched: 17. This CDR3 contains 19 residues. The CDR3 here is CASSASRDRVFLDNSPLHF. In nucleotides, the CDR3 is TGTGCCAGCAGCGCAAGCCGGGACAGGGTTTTTTTGGATAATTCACCCCTCCACTTT.

This chain joins TRBV6-6 and TRBJ2-5; 10 bases match TRBD2. The J segment lost 1 base and the V segment lost 4 bases, leaving 6 bases of the junction unmatched. Looked up from germline, CDR1 is MNHNY and CDR2 is SVGAGI (reference sequence). This CDR3 comprises 16 residues. The CDR3 loop reads CASSFLAGAFQETQYF. The CDR3 nucleotides read TGTGCCAGCAGTTTTCTAGCGGGGGCCTTCCAAGAGACCCAGTACTTC.

On this clone: Other DNA sequences in the sample encode the same CDR3. J is TRBJ1-2 and V is TRBV7-3, with TRBD1 identical over 9 bases. Germline trimming cut 2 bases from V and 5 bases from J; bases unmatched to any gene: 0. The germline V gene has CDR1 SGHTA and CDR2 FQGTGA. The CDR3 consists of 13 residues. CDR3 in DNA: TGTGCCAGCAGCTTAGGACAGGGGTATGGCTACACCTTC. This codes for CASSLGQGYGYTF. The full variable domain, its missing parts supplied by reference TRBV7-3 and TRBJ1-2, is GAGVSQTPSNKVTEKGKYVELRCDPISGHTALYWYRQSLGQGPEFLIYFQGTGAADDSGLPNDRFFAVRPEGSVSTLKIQRTERGDSAVYLCASSLGQGYGYTFGSGTRLTVV.